The rows below give T cell receptor beta chains drawn from one sample of a study of blood T cell repertoires in COVID-19. Assay used: immunoSEQ multiplex PCR; TCRdb lists only in-frame clones, some missing. The table records 150,000 or so clones, approximately 82% of them present only once. Sequencing was carried out using PBMCs or T cells enriched from blood (not recorded which). These receptors were obtained from a woman aged 50 to 60 in a cohort exposed to, infected with or recovered from COVID-19 (not recorded which). Both conserved end residues are part of each CDR3. The D gene is left open where the match is weak. Size values are once, few and many counts, or a class for expanded clones, and some rows have none.

abundance	v_gene	d_gene	j_gene	CDR3aa	CDR3nt
-	TRBV2	-	TRBJ2-7	CASSGDRGLEQYF	TGTGCCAGCAGTGGAGACAGAGGCCTCGAGCAGTACTTC
-	TRBV25-1	-	TRBJ2-7	CASSDSGSLYEQYF	TGTGCCAGCAGTGACTCGGGATCCCTCTACGAGCAGTACTTC
-	TRBV27	-	TRBJ1-4	CASSLSSRVREKLFF	TGTGCCAGCAGTTTATCTTCCCGCGTCAGGGAAAAACTGTTTTTT
-	TRBV4-1	TRBD1	TRBJ2-3	CASSQVGTGTDTQYF	TGCGCCAGCAGCCAGGTCGGGACAGGGACCGATACGCAGTATTTT
-	TRBV11-1	TRBD2	TRBJ2-1	CASSLGAGGLSEQFF	TGTGCCAGCAGCTTAGGGGCGGGAGGGCTAAGTGAGCAGTTCTTC
-	TRBV5-1	TRBD1	TRBJ2-7	CASSIETGQGSEQYF	TGCGCCAGCAGCATAGAGACGGGACAGGGCTCCGAGCAGTACTTC
few	TRBV3-1/TRBV3-2	TRBD1	TRBJ1-1	CASSHGTVNTEAFF	TGTGCCAGCAGCCACGGGACAGTGAACACTGAAGCTTTCTTT
once	TRBV5-1	-	TRBJ2-2	CASSFGFTGELFF	TGCGCCAGCAGCTTTGGCTTCACCGGGGAGCTGTTTTTT
-	TRBV27	TRBD1	TRBJ2-5	CASSVPGQGLETQYF	TGTGCCAGCAGTGTACCGGGACAGGGTTTGGAGACCCAGTACTTC
once	TRBV4-3	-	TRBJ1-4	CASSPPLGKGDEKLFF	TGCGCCAGCAGCCCTCCCCTTGGGAAGGGAGATGAAAAACTGTTTTTT
-	TRBV30	TRBD1	TRBJ2-7	CAWSGGQGGFYEQYF	TGTGCCTGGAGTGGGGGACAGGGCGGTTTTTACGAGCAGTACTTC
-	TRBV15	TRBD1	TRBJ1-1	CATSRNRGMGEAFF	TGTGCCACCAGCAGAAACAGGGGTATGGGTGAAGCTTTCTTT
-	TRBV19	-	TRBJ2-1	CASSIISRRGNNEQFF	TGTGCCAGTAGTATTATCTCCCGACGCGGGAACAATGAGCAGTTCTTC
-	TRBV7-9	TRBD1	TRBJ1-4	CASSLAGQGSSEKLFF	TGTGCCAGCAGCTTAGCCGGACAGGGTAGTTCGGAAAAACTGTTTTTT
once	TRBV19	-	TRBJ1-2	CASSNRDTTGYTF	TGTGCCAGTAGTAACCGGGACACTACTGGCTACACCTTC
-	TRBV2	TRBD1	TRBJ2-7	CASSVARGREHEQYF	TGTGCCAGCAGTGTTGCCAGGGGGCGCGAGCACGAGCAGTACTTC
-	TRBV24-1	-	TRBJ1-5	CATSLTGTLNQPQHF	TGTGCCACCAGTCTAACCGGGACATTGAATCAGCCCCAGCATTTT
-	TRBV5-6	TRBD1	TRBJ1-2	CASSYGDSRYGYTF	TGTGCCAGCAGCTACGGGGACAGCCGATATGGCTACACCTTC
-	TRBV19	TRBD1	TRBJ1-5	CASSPQGAVGQPQHF	TGTGCCAGTAGTCCCCAGGGGGCAGTCGGTCAGCCCCAGCATTTT
-	TRBV7-3	TRBD2	TRBJ2-5	CASSPTSEETQYF	TGTGCCAGCAGCCCGACTAGCGAAGAGACCCAGTACTTC
-	TRBV4-2	TRBD2	TRBJ2-7	CASSQDRLAGSYEQYF	TGTGCCAGCAGCCAAGATCGTCTAGCGGGGAGCTACGAGCAGTACTTC
few	TRBV7-9	-	TRBJ1-5	CASSSLYSNQPQHF	TGTGCCAGCAGCTCCCTTTATAGCAATCAGCCCCAGCATTTT